Below, one T cell receptor beta chain is given with its context. This clone was observed a single time. Which antigen it targets is not known. No much larger clone exists at a distance of one base, and base qualities are not known. Counted from cysteine to phenylalanine, this CDR3 has 14 amino acids. The entry retains the CDR3 DNA only, 42 bases that are in frame from base 1. CDR1 SGHVS and CDR2 FNYEAQ were looked up in the germline V gene. The germline V end is reduced by 5 bases and the J end by 6 bases; junction bases left unmatched: 10. To prepare the library, the immunoSEQ multiplex PCR assay was applied. The hsTCRB Kit was used according to the manufacturer's protocol to amplify rearranged TCR beta chain sequences. Sequencing of TCRB libraries was carried out on an Illumina MiSeq. The authors processed their data as follows. Demultiplexing, trimming and gene mapping were performed with the kit vendor's proprietary platform. Not all clones reach the TCRdb copy of this immuneACCESS table, which keeps in-frame sequences only. Checked studies attribute under half of the gap to unresolved V genes and leave the rest unexplained. D and trimming come from the DNA, and the V and J calls and clone size come from that table. This sample holds approximately 38,000 clones; approximately 83% were observed only once. Around 1.7% of the sample comes from the top ten.

This specimen comes from a study of a mutant IDH1 vaccine in newly diagnosed glioma (dated by TCRdb to about 2021). Notes on the research overall: Across visits V03 through V10, patients got a total of eight vaccinations, given in weeks 1, 3, 5, 7, 11, 15, 19 and 23. Vaccination began 4-6 weeks after radiotherapy alone, or alongside temozolomide cycles in the chemotherapy-containing groups. Of the 32 patients who were treated, about 60% were male and roughly 38% were female, and the mean age was around 40 years. Prior to enrollment, patients had been given standard therapy consisting of radiotherapy alone, temozolomide alone, or radiochemotherapy with temozolomide, with the combination given to most patients. Peripheral blood was drawn at six visits: V03 (baseline), V05, V07, V10, V12 and V13. For exploratory analyses, around 23 treated patients had longitudinal TCRB deep sequencing done wherever samples were available. Beyond this particular receptor, the publication reports: PBMC samples for TCRB deep sequencing were selected based on availability. Pseudoprogression seemed to be unrelated to changes in the top peripheral T cell clonotypes found by TCRB sequencing. According to the authors, sample limitations meant that analyses of patient blood samples could not be reproduced. Across multiple MHC alleles, vaccine-induced immune responses were seen in around 93% of patients.

The time point label on this specimen signifies: week 5, during vaccination. Each vaccine dose was 300 ug of a 20-mer mutant IDH1 peptide in Montanide, given subcutaneously with topical imiquimod. All donors had newly diagnosed IDH1-mutant astrocytomas of WHO grade 3 or 4 that showed loss of nuclear ATRX. The samples were drawn from NOA16, a multicentre, single-arm, open-label phase I trial in Germany that tested a mutant IDH1 peptide vaccine in humans for the first time. Genomic DNA for TCRB sequencing was extracted from EDTA blood using the DNeasy Blood and Tissue Kit. Sequenced material: PBMCs, taken from a glioma patient whose treatment included an IDH1 peptide vaccine. The TCR originated in a man aged 40-49 years with glioma. The chain was built from TRBV7-6 and TRBJ2-7, with 7 junctional bases fitting TRBD2. The sequenced DNA: TGTGCCAGCAGCCACGACGGGGCGGGAGTCGAGCAGTACTTC. Its protein product is CASSHDGAGVEQYF.